The 25 T cell receptor beta chains reported below all come from one sample, sequenced in a study of T cell repertoires in cytomegalovirus infection. In TCRdb, the reads were re-called with MiXCR into one record per CDR3 protein. Altogether about 740,000 distinct CDR3 sequences are present, roughly 35% being singletons, with the ten largest covering under 3%. Sequenced material: PBMCs. All receptors derive from a human donor in good health (CMV status not recorded). Some clones in this sample may be carry-over from other donors' samples.

The table lists this clonotype with many counts. The chain carries TRBV7-6 and TRBJ2-3; 14 positions agree with TRBD2. After removal of 3 bases from V and 4 bases from J, the junction contained 9 bases not matched to a gene. This CDR3 is 18 amino acids long. CDR1 and CDR2 from the germline V gene are SGHVS and FNYEAQ. The CDR3 DNA is TGTGCCAGCAGCTTGATAGGGACTAGCGGGAGTATCGCAGATACGCAGTATTTT. Translated, it gives CASSLIGTSGSIADTQYF.

This clonotype was observed a few times. The CDR3 coding sequence is TGCAGCCTCGATCCCCTTTTTGAGGGAGGGTTACTCGAGCAGTACTTC. Its translation is CSLDPLFEGGLLEQYF. The genes are TRBV20-1 and TRBJ2-7; TRBD2 agrees at 7 bases. The CDR3 runs to 16 residues. The germline V gene encodes CDR1 DFQATT and CDR2 SNEGSKA (reference sequence).

J is TRBJ1-1 and V is TRBV7-8; no reliable D call. The V gene's germline CDR1 is SGHVS and CDR2 FQNEAQ. This CDR3 contains 12 residues. Trimming left V 1 base short and J 11 bases short, with 11 bases between. CDR3 nucleotides: TGTGCCAGCAGCTTAGGGGGTATAGGTGCTTTCTTT. It translates to CASSLGGIGAFF.

As concerns this clonotype: Sequence at one end of the junction differs from germline and may be a read error. The chain has TRBV5-5 and TRBJ2-2, with unresolved D. This CDR3 has 12 amino acids. Per the germline V gene, CDR1 is SGHKS and CDR2 is YYEKEE (reference sequence). The DNA for the CDR3 is TGTGCCAGCGCAGTGAACAACGGGGAGCTGTTTTTT. Protein: CASAVNNGELFF.

The chain uses TRBV10-3 and TRBJ1-6, with no clear D. The V gene's germline CDR1 is ENHRY and CDR2 SYGVKD. The CDR3 covers 13 residues. Trimming took 8 bases from V and 0 from J, leaving 5 bases between them. CDR3 DNA: TGTGCCATCCAGGACTCCTATAATTCACCCCTCCACTTT. This encodes CAIQDSYNSPLHF.

This clonotype was counted only a few times. The gene calls are TRBV24-1 and TRBJ1-1; D remains unclear. The CDR3 spans 14 residues. V was cut by 6 bases and J by 0 bases, with 10 bases left in between. Germline assignment: CDR1 KGHDR and CDR2 SFDVKD. The CDR3 coding sequence is TGTGCCACCAGTAGTGGGCCCGTGAACACTGAAGCTTTCTTT. Translating gives CATSSGPVNTEAFF.

The chain combines TRBV24-1 with TRBJ2-5; D gene unclear. V lost 3 bases to trimming and J lost 4 bases, with 14 bases between them. This CDR3 has 15 residues. CDR1 is KGHDR and CDR2 is SFDVKD in the germline V gene. DNA for the CDR3: TGTGCCACCAGTGATAACGTTCTAGGGCGAGAGACCCAGTACTTC. This sequence encodes CATSDNVLGRETQYF.

The chain has TRBV13 and TRBJ2-7, with TRBD1 as a possible D gene (6 bases). The CDR3 is 14 residues long. Trimming took off 5 bases at V and 1 base at J, with 12 bases between the two ends. The V gene's germline CDR1 is PRHDT and CDR2 FYEKMQ (reference sequence). CDR3 residues: CASSTGTLSYEQYF. CDR3 nucleotide sequence: TGTGCCAGCAGCACCGGGACATTATCCTACGAGCAGTACTTC. The variable domain in full, completed from reference TRBV13 and TRBJ2-7, reads AAGVIQSPRHLIKEKRETATLKCYPIPRHDTVYWYQQGPGQDPQFLISFYEKMQSDKGSIPDRFSAQQFSDYHSELNMSSLELGDSALYFCASSTGTLSYEQYFGPGTRLTVT.

A remark on this clonotype: This clone may be a read error of a much larger clone one base away. This chain connects TRBV12-3 or TRBV12-4 to TRBJ1-5; D gene uncertain. The CDR3 is 14 amino acids. CDR3 residues: CASSGRNSNQLQHF. Written as DNA, the CDR3 is TGTGCCAGCAGTGGTAGGAATAGCAATCAGCTCCAGCATTTT.

The chain uses TRBV20-1 and TRBJ1-5, with 9 bases lining up with TRBD1. Trimming at V came to 7 bases and at J to 4 bases, leaving 8 bases not matched to a gene. CDR1 and CDR2 (germline): DFQATT, SNEGSKA (reference sequence). The length of the CDR3 is 14 residues. This CDR3 reads CSGSRGTGNQPQHF. CDR3 nucleotides: TGCAGTGGGTCAAGAGGGACAGGGAATCAGCCCCAGCATTTT.

The CDR3 DNA sequence: TGTGCCAGCAGTGAAGTCAGGGAGATGGCCCATACGCAGTATTTT. It specifies CASSEVREMAHTQYF. The V gene is TRBV6-1, the J gene TRBJ2-3; D tentatively reads TRBD1 or TRBD2 (5 bases each). CDR3 length equals 15 residues. CDR1 is MNHNS, CDR2 SASEGT, per germline. V gave up 1 base and J gave up 7 bases, with 15 bases separating them.

The chain has TRBV19 and TRBJ1-2; TRBD1 agrees at 11 bases. CDR1 and CDR2 from the germline V gene are LNHDA and SQIVND (reference sequence). The CDR3 length is 15 residues. The trim removed 5 bases at V and 2 bases at J, leaving 4 bases unmatched. CDR3 amino acids: CASSSGQGVNYGYTF. In DNA, the CDR3 is TGTGCCAGTAGTTCGGGACAGGGGGTAAACTATGGCTACACCTTC.

This clonotype was detected once. Relative to the germline gene, one junction end is altered; a read error may explain this. J is TRBJ1-1 and V is TRBV7-8; D remains unclear. The CDR3 covers 9 residues. In germline, CDR1 is SGHVS, CDR2 FQNEAQ. In DNA, the CDR3 is TGTTCCAGCAGCCTCGGGGATTTCTTT. Amino acids: CSSSLGDFF.

This chain links TRBV27 with TRBJ1-3; D ambiguous. The CDR3 totals 15 residues. V lost 3 bases and J 0 bases, leaving 9 bases between the germline ends. Germline loops: CDR1 MNHEY, CDR2 SMNVEV (reference sequence). The CDR3 coding sequence is TGTGCCAGCAGTTTGTTCGGTGCCTCTGGAAACACCATATATTTT. Its protein is CASSLFGASGNTIYF.

Points on this clonotype: The CDR3 does not close with the conserved phenylalanine or tryptophan, likely indicating a read error. The DNA is omitted, as the CDR3 cannot be located on it reliably, and the CDR3 follows TCRdb's listing. J is TRBJ2-6 and V is TRBV28; the D call in the table, TRBD2, was not verified against the DNA. The CDR3 is 17 residues long, ends included. CDR1 and CDR2 from the germline V gene are MDHEN and SYDVKM. The CDR3 spells CASRSPGTISGANVLPL.

This clonotype came up a few times. This sequence joins TRBV28 and TRBJ2-3; D gene ambiguous. CDR3 length: 13 residues. Germline CDR1 reads MDHEN; CDR2 reads SYDVKM. Trimming shortened V by 4 bases and J by 10 bases, and 15 bases separated the two germline ends. Here the CDR3 DNA reads TGTGCCAGCAGTTCCGACATCACCGCCGCGCAGTATTTT. Translating it yields CASSSDITAAQYF. Full variable domain (missing parts from reference TRBV28 and TRBJ2-3): DVKVTQSSRYLVKRTGEKVFLECVQDMDHENMFWYRQDPGLGLRLIYFSYDVKMKEKGDIPEGYSVSREKKERFSLILESASTNQTSMYLCASSSDITAAQYFGPGTRLTVL.

The V gene is TRBV20-1, the J gene TRBJ1-1, with 7 bases that match TRBD1. J lost 1 base, V lost 3 bases, and 8 bases had no gene match. CDR3 length: 15 amino acids. CDR1 DFQATT and CDR2 SNEGSKA come from the germline V gene (reference sequence). The CDR3: CSASVQGGKNTEAFF. CDR3 nucleotides: TGCAGTGCTAGTGTCCAGGGGGGGAAGAACACTGAAGCTTTCTTT.

The genes are TRBV24-1 and TRBJ2-2, with unresolved D. V was shortened by 3 bases and J by 1 base, with 14 bases between the two germline ends. The length of the CDR3 is 17 residues. CDR1 and CDR2 (germline): KGHDR, SFDVKD. As DNA, the CDR3 is TGTGCCACCAGTGATCTTTTAGTAGGAAGGAACACCGGGGAGCTGTTTTTT. It encodes CATSDLLVGRNTGELFF.

This clonotype has more than one count but fewer than ten. The J gene is TRBJ2-5, the V gene TRBV11-2, with a tentative D call TRBD1 (5 bases). Trimming stripped 3 bases from V and 0 bases from J, with 11 bases between. Germline V gene data show CDR1 as SGHAT and CDR2 as FQNNGV. CDR3 length equals 15 residues. Here the CDR3 DNA reads TGTGCCAGCAGCTTGGGTGACAGCAACCAAGAGACCCAGTACTTC. Translation: CASSLGDSNQETQYF.

The genes are TRBV27 and TRBJ2-3; D call uncertain. The length of the CDR3 is 13 residues. With 0 bases removed from V and 4 bases from J, the gap between germline ends came to 5 bases. From germline, CDR1 is MNHEY and CDR2 SMNVEV (reference sequence). The CDR3 region is CASSLSISDTQYF. In DNA form, the CDR3 reads TGTGCCAGCAGTTTATCTATTTCAGATACGCAGTATTTT.

The chain employs TRBV12-3 or TRBV12-4 and TRBJ2-2; possible D gene TRBD1, 6 bases. The CDR3 spans 14 residues. V was cut by 4 bases and J by 4 bases, with 10 bases left in between. The CDR3 DNA reads TGTGCCAGCAGTTCCCAGGACAGCACCGGGGAGCTGTTTTTT. Translating it yields CASSSQDSTGELFF.

The chain couples TRBV27 to TRBJ2-2; the D is unclear. Trimming took 10 bases from V and 3 from J, leaving 9 bases between them. The germline CDR1 and CDR2 sequences are MNHEY and SMNVEV (reference sequence). The CDR3 has 12 residues. CDR3: CATQGYTGELFF. The CDR3 DNA sequence: TGTGCCACACAAGGTTACACCGGGGAGCTGTTTTTT.

The CDR3 here is CASSYSLGDSGNPSEQFF. The DNA for the CDR3 is TGTGCCAGCAGTTACTCGTTGGGGGATAGCGGGAATCCATCCGAGCAGTTCTTC. The rearrangement uses TRBV6-2 or TRBV6-3 and TRBJ2-1, with TRBD2 identical over 8 bases. V shed 0 bases, J shed 10 bases, and the junction held 17 bases outside the gene matches. CDR1 is MNHEY, CDR2 SVGEGT, per germline. CDR3 length equals 18 residues.

The chain uses TRBV7-9 and TRBJ1-5; 7 bases line up with TRBD1. CDR1 and CDR2 from the germline V gene are SEHNR and FQNEAQ (reference sequence). The J segment lost 0 bases and the V segment lost 5 bases, leaving 10 bases of the junction unmatched. The CDR3 is made up of 17 amino acids. The CDR3 DNA follows: TGTGCCAGCAGCAGTTCCCGGGACAGAATTAGCAATCAGCCCCAGCATTTT. It yields the protein CASSSSRDRISNQPQHF.

This clonotype came up a few times. The J gene is TRBJ2-5, the V gene TRBV6-6, with D hard to call. V gave up 4 bases and J gave up 1 base, with 19 bases separating them. The germline CDR1 and CDR2 sequences are MNHNY and SVGAGI (reference sequence). This CDR3 comprises 17 residues. For the CDR3, the DNA is TGTGCCAGCAGTTCATCCCTAGGAGTTTCTTTCCAAGAGACCCAGTACTTC. Amino acid sequence: CASSSSLGVSFQETQYF.